The 21 T cell receptor beta chains below were found in one sample sequenced in a study of blood T cell repertoires in COVID-19. The table came from immunoSEQ multiplex PCR; TCRdb's copy has only in-frame clones and leaves some out. This repertoire shows about 210,000 clones, about 88% found once; its top ten account for roughly 1.6%. The specimen was peripheral blood. These receptors were collected from a man between 18 and 29 years old with active or convalescent COVID-19.

The rearrangement joins TRBV29-1 to TRBJ1-1; a weak D match, TRBD1 (5 bases). CDR3 size: 12 residues. Trimming took off 5 bases at V and 1 base at J, with 8 bases between the two ends. CDR1 and CDR2 (germline): SQVTM, ANQGSEA. For the CDR3, the DNA is TGCAGCGTTAAGACAGAGAACACTGAAGCTTTCTTT. Translation: CSVKTENTEAFF.

This chain connects TRBV19 to TRBJ2-1; 8 bases agree with TRBD1. The V gene's germline CDR1 is LNHDA and CDR2 SQIVND (reference sequence). V trimming: 8 bases; J trimming: 8 bases; junction bases outside the gene matches: 14. The CDR3 loop spans 15 amino acids. CDR3 bases: TGTGCCAGTTACAGTCAGGGGGCCTCTCGGGATGAGCAGTTCTTC. Its translation: CASYSQGASRDEQFF.

CDR3 in DNA: TGTGCCAGCAGCCAAGATCGACAGGGCGGTCGTGGCTACACCTTC. Its translation is CASSQDRQGGRGYTF. V gene TRBV4-2 combines with J gene TRBJ1-2; 7 nucleotides match TRBD1. Germline V CDR1 and CDR2: LGHNA, YNFKEQ. Trimming removed 0 bases from V and 7 bases from J; junction bases left unmatched: 8. The CDR3 consists of 15 residues.

CDR3 residues: CATGLDPAGELFF. The CDR3 coding sequence is TGTGCCACCGGACTAGATCCAGCCGGGGAGCTGTTTTTT. The chain couples TRBV12-3 or TRBV12-4 to TRBJ2-2, with 7 bases lining up with TRBD2. The CDR3 extends over 13 amino acids. V lost 10 bases and J lost 6; bases outside the gene matches: 8.

The chain has TRBV5-5 and TRBJ1-2, with D possibly matching TRBD1 (6 bases). The V end lost 6 bases, the J end lost 3 bases, and 21 bases lay between the germline ends. The CDR3 loop spans 16 amino acids. Per the germline V gene, CDR1 is SGHKS and CDR2 is YYEKEE (reference sequence). The CDR3 here is CASTLTGVGSHYGYTF. CDR3 in DNA: TGTGCCAGCACCCTGACAGGAGTCGGTTCTCACTATGGCTACACCTTC. Together with reference TRBV5-5 and TRBJ1-2, the CDR3 gives the full variable domain: DAGVTQSPTHLIKTRGQQVTLRCSPISGHKSVSWYQQVLGQGPQFIFQYYEKEERGRGNFPDRFSARQFPNYSSELNVNALLLGDSALYLCASTLTGVGSHYGYTFGSGTRLTVV.

The chain links TRBV18 to TRBJ1-4; D is ambiguous. Germline V gene data show CDR1 as KGHSH and CDR2 as LQKENI. The V end lost 2 bases, the J end lost 1 base, and 11 bases lay between the germline ends. This CDR3 spans 16 amino acids. The CDR3 region is CASSPLGEGTNEKLFF. The CDR3 DNA reads TGTGCCAGCTCACCATTGGGAGAGGGAACTAATGAAAAACTGTTTTTT.

The chain links TRBV7-9 to TRBJ1-6, with D possibly matching TRBD1 (5 bases). V shed 6 bases and J shed 7 bases, with 13 bases lying between them. The germline gives CDR1 SEHNR, CDR2 FQNEAQ (reference sequence). The CDR3 spans 14 residues. The CDR3 sequence is CASSRGGMNSPLHF. As DNA, the CDR3 is TGTGCCAGCAGTAGGGGCGGAATGAATTCACCCCTCCACTTT. The entire variable domain, with the rest obtained from reference TRBV7-9 and TRBJ1-6, is as follows: DTGVSQNPRHKITKRGQNVTFRCDPISEHNRLYWYRQTLGQGPEFLTYFQNEAQLEKSRLLSDRFSAERPKGSFSTLEIQRTEQGDSAMYLCASSRGGMNSPLHFGNGTRLTVT.

A word on this clone: At one of its ends the junction is not consistent with the germline gene, which may arise from a read error. The CDR3 region is CASSQGLPPTVW. In DNA form, the CDR3 reads TGTGCCAGCAGCCAAGGTTTACCACCCACGGTATGG. V gene TRBV14 combines with J gene TRBJ1-1; no definite D call. CDR1 SGHDN and CDR2 FVKESK come from the germline V gene. The CDR3 has 12 amino acids.

The chain joins TRBV19 to TRBJ2-1, with D possibly TRBD2 on 6 matching bases. In germline, CDR1 is LNHDA, CDR2 SQIVND (reference sequence). V was trimmed by 1 base and J by 9 bases, leaving 16 bases between them. The CDR3 spans 15 residues. CDR3 nucleotide sequence: TGTGCCAGTAGTATAGCCCTTGACCGGGGGAGTGAGCAGTTCTTC. It encodes CASSIALDRGSEQFF.

The rearrangement links TRBV9 to TRBJ2-2; D is possibly TRBD1 (6 bases). The germline CDR1 and CDR2 sequences are SGDLS and YYNGEE. The CDR3 loop spans 16 amino acids. The V end was cut by 0 bases, the J end by 5 bases, with 14 bases between. In DNA, the CDR3 is TGTGCCAGCAGCGTAGGAGGGGGAAGGGGGACCGGGGAGCTGTTTTTT. Protein: CASSVGGGRGTGELFF.

The rearrangement uses TRBV5-4 and TRBJ2-7; 7 nucleotides line up with TRBD1. The CDR3 sequence is 15 residues long. The germline gives CDR1 SGHNT, CDR2 YYREEE (reference sequence). V trimming: 4 bases; J trimming: 0 bases; junction bases outside the gene matches: 7. CDR3 loop: CASSPGTESSYEQYF. In DNA, the CDR3 is TGTGCCAGCAGCCCCGGGACAGAGAGCTCCTACGAGCAGTACTTC.

V gene TRBV5-5 combines with J gene TRBJ1-1; 8 bases agree with TRBD1. Per the germline V gene, CDR1 is SGHKS and CDR2 is YYEKEE (reference sequence). Germline trimming cut 4 bases from V and 0 bases from J; bases unmatched to any gene: 2. The CDR3 consists of 14 residues. The chain's CDR3 is CASSMDRVNTEAFF. The CDR3 DNA follows: TGTGCCAGCAGCATGGACAGGGTGAACACTGAAGCTTTCTTT.

This clone was found once. The genes are TRBV5-4 and TRBJ1-3, with no clear D. The CDR3 length is 15 residues. The ends were cut back, 2 bases at V and 0 bases at J, with 9 bases in the middle. Germline CDR1 SGHNT, CDR2 YYREEE (reference sequence). The chain's CDR3 is CASSLQTSSGNTIYF. The DNA of the CDR3 is TGTGCCAGCAGCTTACAGACGAGCTCTGGAAACACCATATATTTT.

This rearrangement joins TRBV12-5 to TRBJ1-1; the D is unclear. This CDR3 contains 13 residues. CDR1 is LGHNT and CDR2 is FRNRAP in the germline V gene. V lost 6 bases and J lost 3, with 11 bases in between. The CDR3 nucleotides are TGTGCTAGTGGATTAGGGAGGTACACTGAAGCTTTCTTT. This gives the protein CASGLGRYTEAFF. The full variable domain, its missing parts supplied by reference TRBV12-5 and TRBJ1-1, is DARVTQTPRHKVTEMGQEVTMRCQPILGHNTVFWYRQTMMQGLELLAYFRNRAPLDDSGMPKDRFSAEMPDATLATLKIQPSEPRDSAVYFCASGLGRYTEAFFGQGTRLTVV.

The chain recombines TRBV10-2 with TRBJ2-3, with a possible D match to TRBD1 (6 bases). There are 13 residues in the CDR3. Germline V gene data show CDR1 as WSHSY and CDR2 as SAAADI. V lost 3 bases, J lost 6 bases, and 10 bases lay in between. The CDR3 spells CASSDQGIDTQYF. The CDR3 DNA reads as TGCGCCAGCAGTGACCAGGGGATCGATACGCAGTATTTT.

The rearrangement uses TRBV7-9 and TRBJ2-3, with 12 bases that match TRBD2. The CDR3 contains 16 residues. Germline CDR1 is SEHNR and CDR2 is FQNEAQ (reference sequence). V gave up 1 base and J gave up 6 bases; unmatched junction bases: 5. The CDR3 loop reads CASSLGLAGVMDTQYF. CDR3 DNA: TGTGCCAGCAGCTTAGGACTAGCGGGGGTGATGGATACGCAGTATTTT.

This clone has more than one count but fewer than ten. The chain recombines TRBV12-5 with TRBJ2-2; 13 nucleotides align to TRBD2. This CDR3 contains 20 residues. Trimming removed 3 bases from V and 2 bases from J; junction bases left unmatched: 12. The germline V gene encodes CDR1 LGHNT and CDR2 FRNRAP. As DNA, the CDR3 is TGTGCTAGTGGTTTCCACCGGGTCGGACTAGCGGGAGTAAACACCGGGGAGCTGTTTTTT. Its protein is CASGFHRVGLAGVNTGELFF. Drawing the rest from reference TRBV12-5 and TRBJ2-2, the complete variable domain is DARVTQTPRHKVTEMGQEVTMRCQPILGHNTVFWYRQTMMQGLELLAYFRNRAPLDDSGMPKDRFSAEMPDATLATLKIQPSEPRDSAVYFCASGFHRVGLAGVNTGELFFGEGSRLTVL.

The gene calls are TRBV19 and TRBJ2-2; tentatively, D is TRBD1 (5 bases). Per germline, CDR1 LNHDA and CDR2 SQIVND (reference sequence). The V end lost 3 bases, the J end lost 6 bases, and 8 bases lay between the germline ends. The CDR3 totals 13 residues. CDR3: CASSIQGSGELFF. The CDR3 nucleotides read TGTGCCAGTAGTATTCAGGGTTCCGGGGAGCTGTTTTTT.

The chain couples TRBV3-1 (or the pseudogene TRBV3-2) to TRBJ2-1; 7 bases align to TRBD1. Germline loops: CDR1 LGHDT, CDR2 YNNKEL (reference sequence). The V gene end was trimmed by 3 bases and the J gene end by 10 bases; junction bases not matched to a gene: 15. The CDR3 totals 16 residues. The CDR3 DNA reads TGTGCCAGCAGCCACCAACGACAGGGCTCCGGGGACGAGCAGTTCTTC. Amino acids: CASSHQRQGSGDEQFF.

This sequence joins TRBV7-2 and TRBJ2-5, with D possibly being TRBD1 (6 bases). From germline, CDR1 is SGHTA and CDR2 FQGNSA. The CDR3 consists of 16 residues. Trimming removed 5 bases from V and 5 bases from J, with 21 bases in between. Here the CDR3 reads CASSPPQGSTLETQYF. The CDR3 nucleotides read TGTGCCAGCAGCCCTCCACAGGGATCGACTTTGGAGACCCAGTACTTC. The whole variable domain, remainder taken from reference TRBV7-2 and TRBJ2-5, is GAGVSQSPSNKVTEKGKDVELRCDPISGHTALYWYRQSLGQGLEFLIYFQGNSAPDKSGLPSDRFSAERTGGSVSTLTIQRTQQEDSAVYLCASSPPQGSTLETQYFGPGTRLLVL.

The chain carries TRBV6-5 and TRBJ1-1; no clear D. The V and J ends lost 9 bases and 4 bases respectively, with 9 bases between them. Per the germline V gene, CDR1 is MNHEY and CDR2 is SVGAGI. The length of the CDR3 is 11 residues. The CDR3 here is CASSRATEAFF. In DNA form, the CDR3 reads TGTGCCAGTTCGAGGGCCACTGAAGCTTTCTTT.